The T cell receptor (beta chain) under discussion was sequenced for a study of T cell repertoires in ileal Crohn's disease. Assay: immunoSEQ multiplex PCR; the TCRdb copy retains only in-frame clones and omits some. The sample has 4,500 to 5,000 clones, 80% to 85% seen once. The CDR3 length is 14 residues. Trimming took 4 bases from V and 4 from J; bases not matched to a gene: 3. Germline CDR1 and CDR2: SGHRS and YFSETQ. This clone was detected only a few times. The sample taken for sequencing was ileal tissue. This TCR was sampled from an adult with Crohn's disease. The chain has TRBV5-1 and TRBJ1-3; 9 bases agree with TRBD1. The chain's CDR3 is CASSPGTGGNTIYF. CDR3 DNA sequence: TGCGCCAGCAGCCCGGGGACAGGGGGAAACACCATATATTTT.